The present T cell receptor (beta chain) was sequenced within a study of control samples from healthy donors and cancer patients. Generated by immunoSEQ multiplex PCR, the TCRdb table keeps only in-frame clones and is missing some. This repertoire shows roughly 120,000 clones, 85% to 95% found once; its top ten account for 1.5% to 2%. The CDR3 has 16 residues. Germline values: CDR1 MNHNS, CDR2 SASEGT. V was clipped by 2 bases and J by 5 bases; unmatched bases: 6. This chain joins TRBV6-1 and TRBJ1-6, with 7 bases matching TRBD1. This clonotype originated in a man aged 45-65 years with head and neck cancer. Material for sequencing was PBMCs. The CDR3 DNA sequence: TGTGCCAGCAGTGAAACGGGACAGAGAAATAATTCACCCCTCCACTTT. Amino acid sequence: CASSETGQRNNSPLHF.